What follows are 32 T cell receptor beta chains derived from one specimen sequenced in a study of siplizumab effects on memory and regulatory T cells. Profiled with immunoSEQ multiplex PCR; TCRdb holds only in-frame clones, not every one. The table lists around 100,000 clones, over 90% of them singletons. The specimen was Tregs sorted from blood. All receptors derive from a human donor in good health.

The J gene is TRBJ2-1, the V gene TRBV27; 13 positions agree with TRBD2. Trimming at V came to 2 bases and at J to 5 bases, leaving 3 bases not matched to a gene. CDR3 size: 16 residues. The germline CDR1 and CDR2 sequences are MNHEY and SMNVEV (reference sequence). The CDR3 bases are TGTGCCAGCAGTTTAACCGGGACTAGCGGGAACAATGAGCAGTTCTTC. Translation: CASSLTGTSGNNEQFF.

The V call is TRBV7-3, the J call TRBJ2-1; D is perhaps TRBD2 (5 bases). CDR1 is SGHTA and CDR2 is FQGTGA in the germline V gene. The CDR3 spans 14 residues. Deletions cut 0 bases from V and 8 bases from J, with 11 bases between. CDR3 amino acids: CASSLTRGSDEQFF. CDR3 coding DNA: TGTGCCAGCAGCTTAACTAGAGGGAGCGATGAGCAGTTCTTC.

The chain uses TRBV29-1 and TRBJ1-5; D remains ambiguous. Germline V CDR1 and CDR2: SQVTM, ANQGSEA. This CDR3 spans 13 amino acids. The V end was cut by 4 bases, the J end by 3 bases, with 10 bases between. As DNA, the CDR3 is TGCAGCGTTGGGGTGGGCATCAATCAGCCCCAGCATTTT. Translating gives CSVGVGINQPQHF.

This clone was seen just once. This chain uses TRBV7-8 with TRBJ2-7; no reliable D call. CDR1 and CDR2 from the germline V gene are SGHVS and FQNEAQ. The CDR3 length is 17 residues. The germline V and J ends were trimmed by 5 bases and 0 bases, with 20 bases remaining between them. CDR3 bases: TGTGCCAGCAGCCCAGCAGTCATCTCAGGCCTCTCCTACGAGCAGTACTTC. It specifies CASSPAVISGLSYEQYF.

DNA of the CDR3: TGTGCCAGCAGCTTTATTGATTATGGCTACACCTTC. Its protein is CASSFIDYGYTF. This chain joins TRBV11-2 and TRBJ1-2, with D hard to call. V was pared by 3 bases and J by 5 bases, with 7 bases between. Germline V CDR1 and CDR2: SGHAT, FQNNGV. The CDR3 spans 12 residues.

This clone appeared once. The chain combines TRBV6-5 with TRBJ1-4; weak D call: TRBD1 (5 bases). Germline-derived CDR1 and CDR2 are MNHEY and SVGAGI. V lost 6 bases and J 6 bases, leaving 20 bases between the germline ends. The CDR3 contains 16 residues. CDR3 residues: CASSYARGVFDEKLFF. For the CDR3, the DNA is TGTGCCAGCAGCTACGCTAGAGGGGTTTTCGATGAAAAACTGTTTTTT.

This clone was seen just once. The chain joins TRBV30 to TRBJ2-6; D uncertain. This CDR3 spans 14 amino acids. Germline V lookup: CDR1 GTSNPN, CDR2 SVGIG (reference sequence). The ends were cut back, 3 bases at V and 1 base at J, with 7 bases in the middle. The CDR3 DNA reads as TGTGCCTGGAGGGGCGTTTCTGGGGCCAACGTCCTGACTTTC. Protein: CAWRGVSGANVLTF.

The chain uses TRBV5-1 and TRBJ2-5; D is perhaps TRBD1 (5 bases). Germline CDR1 and CDR2: SGHRS and YFSETQ. CDR3 length: 15 residues. Trimming took 2 bases from V and 2 from J, leaving 13 bases between them. CDR3: CASSFDTGRQETQYF. CDR3 nucleotides: TGCGCCAGCAGCTTTGACACAGGACGACAAGAGACCCAGTACTTC.

This chain joins TRBV6-5 and TRBJ1-2; possibly TRBD1 for D (5 bases). Germline V gene lookup returns CDR1 MNHEY and CDR2 SVGAGI. The CDR3 is 14 amino acids. V lost 5 bases and J 3 bases, leaving 13 bases between the germline ends. For the CDR3, the DNA is TGTGCCAGCAGTATACGGGGGTTTTACTATGGCTACACCTTC. Translating gives CASSIRGFYYGYTF.

The gene calls are TRBV30 and TRBJ1-4, with a tentative D call TRBD1 (5 bases). Germline-derived CDR1 and CDR2 are GTSNPN and SVGIG (reference sequence). CDR3 size: 15 residues. The ends were cut back, 0 bases at V and 8 bases at J, with 16 bases in the middle. The CDR3 spells CAWSVSGTQREKLFF. The CDR3 DNA is TGTGCCTGGAGTGTGTCGGGGACCCAAAGGGAAAAACTGTTTTTT.

This clone was counted only a few times. This chain joins TRBV4-1 and TRBJ1-1, with 7 nucleotides matching TRBD1. From germline, CDR1 is MGHRA and CDR2 YSYEKL. CDR3 length: 15 amino acids. Germline trimming cut 4 bases from V and 5 bases from J; bases unmatched to any gene: 10. The CDR3 loop reads CASSLVQGVRTEAFF. The CDR3 coding sequence is TGCGCCAGCAGCCTCGTGCAGGGGGTAAGGACTGAAGCTTTCTTT.

The chain carries TRBV4-3 and TRBJ2-5, with 9 bases identical to TRBD2. The V and J ends lost 4 bases and 8 bases, in that order; junction bases with no gene match: 14. The CDR3 totals 16 residues. Germline CDR1 is LGHNA and CDR2 is YSLEER. The CDR3 spells CASSPHGGASGNTQYF. DNA for the CDR3: TGCGCCAGCAGCCCCCACGGGGGGGCTAGCGGGAATACCCAGTACTTC.

This sequence joins TRBV29-1 and TRBJ2-7; D might be TRBD1 (5 bases). Germline V CDR1 and CDR2: SQVTM, ANQGSEA. The CDR3 contains 14 residues. Deletions cut 2 bases from V and 6 bases from J, with 17 bases between. CDR3 region: CSVEPGHGRGEQYF. CDR3 in DNA: TGCAGCGTTGAACCAGGACACGGAAGGGGCGAGCAGTACTTC.

CDR3 sequence (DNA): TGTGCCAGCAGCGTAGGAACAGGCCTGAAATACGAGCAGTACTTC. This sequence encodes CASSVGTGLKYEQYF. The genes are TRBV9 and TRBJ2-7; perhaps TRBD1 as D (5 bases). V dropped 0 bases and J dropped 4 bases, with 14 bases sitting between them. CDR3 length: 15 amino acids. CDR1 and CDR2 from the germline V gene are SGDLS and YYNGEE.

The chain is built from TRBV30 and TRBJ2-7, with unresolved D. The CDR3 spans 11 residues. The germline V gene encodes CDR1 GTSNPN and CDR2 SVGIG (reference sequence). Trimming took 2 bases from V and 4 from J, leaving 6 bases between them. CDR3 sequence reads: CAWSTQYEQYF. Written as DNA, the CDR3 is TGTGCCTGGAGTACCCAATACGAGCAGTACTTC. Filled out from reference TRBV30 and TRBJ2-7, the complete variable domain reads SQTIHQWPATLVQPVGSPLSLECTVEGTSNPNLYWYRQAAGRGLQLLFYSVGIGQISSEVPQNLSASRPQDRQFILSSKKLLLSDSGFYLCAWSTQYEQYFGPGTRLTVT.

To note about this clone: This CDR3 is also generated by other DNA sequences in the sample. In DNA, the CDR3 is TGTGCCAGCAGTTCCCGGACTGAAGCTTTCTTT. This codes for CASSSRTEAFF. V and J are TRBV6-5 and TRBJ1-1; no firm D call. Trimming took 4 bases from V and 5 from J, leaving 5 bases between them. The CDR3 spans 11 residues. Germline V CDR1 and CDR2: MNHEY, SVGAGI.

This chain uses TRBV6-6 with TRBJ1-2; no reliable D call. Germline loops: CDR1 MNHNY, CDR2 SVGAGI (reference sequence). V shed 2 bases and J shed 3 bases, with 7 bases lying between them. The CDR3 length is 13 residues. The DNA of the CDR3 is TGTGCCAGCAGTTACGGCGGGGACTATGGCTACACCTTC. Its protein product is CASSYGGDYGYTF.

The chain employs TRBV6-1 and TRBJ1-5; the D is unclear. Trimming removed 4 bases at V and 4 bases at J, with 8 bases between. CDR1 and CDR2 (germline): MNHNS, SASEGT. The CDR3 sequence is 13 residues long. The CDR3 loop is CASSGRINQPQHF. In DNA, the CDR3 is TGTGCCAGCAGTGGACGGATAAATCAGCCCCAGCATTTT.

The chain uses TRBV29-1 and TRBJ2-1; unclear D gene. The germline V and J ends were trimmed by 1 base and 8 bases, with 12 bases remaining between them. The length of the CDR3 is 13 residues. CDR1 and CDR2 from the germline V gene are SQVTM and ANQGSEA. The CDR3 region is CSVEGPGGDEQFF. The CDR3 bases are TGCAGCGTTGAAGGGCCGGGTGGCGATGAGCAGTTCTTC.

The V gene is TRBV7-9, the J gene TRBJ2-2; unclear D gene. CDR1 is SEHNR, CDR2 FQNEAQ, per germline (reference sequence). V was shortened by 2 bases and J by 7 bases, with 8 bases between the two germline ends. The CDR3 is 13 amino acids. The CDR3 DNA reads TGTGCCAGCAGCTTAACGGCCGACGGGGAGCTGTTTTTT. Protein product: CASSLTADGELFF. The complete variable domain, with remaining parts taken from reference TRBV7-9 and TRBJ2-2, reads DTGVSQNPRHKITKRGQNVTFRCDPISEHNRLYWYRQTLGQGPEFLTYFQNEAQLEKSRLLSDRFSAERPKGSFSTLEIQRTEQGDSAMYLCASSLTADGELFFGEGSRLTVL.

The genes are TRBV2 and TRBJ2-7; the D gene is possibly TRBD1 (6 bases). V was shortened by 1 base and J by 2 bases, with 9 bases between the two germline ends. This CDR3 contains 14 residues. Germline V gene data show CDR1 as SNHLY and CDR2 as FYNNEI. CDR3: CASSEEQGPYEQYF. The CDR3 DNA is TGTGCCAGCAGTGAAGAACAGGGCCCCTACGAGCAGTACTTC.

The V and J genes are TRBV27 and TRBJ2-1; TRBD2 agrees at 7 bases. After removal of 5 bases from V and 3 bases from J, the junction contained 16 bases not matched to a gene. The germline V gene encodes CDR1 MNHEY and CDR2 SMNVEV (reference sequence). This CDR3 has 18 amino acids. Written as DNA, the CDR3 is TGTGCCAGCAGTCGCCAGGTAGAGCGGGGACTCTTCTACAATGAGCAGTTCTTC. Encoded protein: CASSRQVERGLFYNEQFF.

The chain employs TRBV12-5 and TRBJ2-7; a possible D gene is TRBD2 (6 bases). The length of the CDR3 is 12 residues. V lost 10 bases and J 1 base, leaving 11 bases between the germline ends. Germline V CDR1 and CDR2: LGHNT, FRNRAP. CDR3 sequence: CAIGAGSYEQYF. In DNA, the CDR3 is TGTGCTATAGGGGCGGGATCCTACGAGCAGTACTTC.

DNA for the CDR3: TGTGCCAGCTCACCCCTAACAGGAGCCGAGACCCAGTACTTC. The encoded protein is CASSPLTGAETQYF. The rearrangement links TRBV18 to TRBJ2-5, with a weak D call TRBD1 (5 bases). CDR1 and CDR2 from the germline V gene are KGHSH and LQKENI. CDR3 length equals 14 residues. V lost 3 bases, J lost 5 bases, and 13 bases lay in between.

This sequence joins TRBV6-1 and TRBJ1-6; D remains ambiguous. V was cut by 6 bases and J by 14 bases, with 14 bases left in between. The CDR3 is made up of 12 amino acids. CDR1 and CDR2 (germline): MNHNS, SASEGT. For the CDR3, the DNA is TGTGCCAGCAGCCCGGCAGTTTCGTCCCTCCACTTT. Translation: CASSPAVSSLHF.

This chain uses TRBV15 with TRBJ2-5; no firm D call. This CDR3 has 16 amino acids. Germline loops: CDR1 LNHNV, CDR2 YYDKDF (reference sequence). Trimming pared 0 bases from V and 4 bases from J, leaving 15 bases between. CDR3 region: CATSREAGWPRETQYF. In DNA form, the CDR3 reads TGTGCCACCAGCAGAGAGGCAGGATGGCCAAGAGAGACCCAGTACTTC.

The chain is built from TRBV11-3 and TRBJ2-1, with D possibly matching TRBD2 (6 bases). The CDR3 sequence is 15 residues long. Germline values: CDR1 SGHNT, CDR2 YENEEA. Trimming took off 2 bases at V and 8 bases at J, with 16 bases between the two ends. In DNA, the CDR3 is TGTGCCAGCAGCTTATCCGGGACTGGGAGCGATGAGCAGTTCTTC. Its protein is CASSLSGTGSDEQFF.

This clone has more than one count but fewer than ten. This sequence joins TRBV2 and TRBJ2-7, with a weak D call TRBD2 (5 bases). Germline CDR1 SNHLY, CDR2 FYNNEI. The V end was cut by 4 bases, the J end by 2 bases, with 9 bases between. The CDR3 contains 13 residues. CDR3 amino acids: CASSVGGTYEQYF. DNA for the CDR3: TGTGCCAGCAGTGTAGGAGGCACCTACGAGCAGTACTTC.

The chain employs TRBV4-3 and TRBJ1-2; D not certain. Germline V gene data show CDR1 as LGHNA and CDR2 as YSLEER. V was trimmed by 0 bases and J by 6 bases, leaving 8 bases between them. CDR3 length equals 13 residues. In DNA, the CDR3 is TGCGCCAGCAGCCAAGACAATCGGGATGGCTACACCTTC. As protein: CASSQDNRDGYTF.

A few counts support this clone. The chain carries TRBV20-1 and TRBJ2-7; D gene unclear. The CDR3 extends over 11 amino acids. Germline CDR1 DFQATT, CDR2 SNEGSKA (reference sequence). V lost 6 bases and J lost 7, with 13 bases in between. CDR3 DNA: TGCAGTGCCAGTTCAGAGAGGGAGCAGTACTTC. Translating it yields CSASSEREQYF.

The rearrangement joins TRBV4-2 to TRBJ1-2; 7 nucleotides align to TRBD1. V trimming: 0 bases; J trimming: 6 bases; junction bases outside the gene matches: 7. The CDR3 covers 15 residues. Germline values: CDR1 LGHNA, CDR2 YNFKEQ. The CDR3 loop reads CASSQEIPRGNGYTF. CDR3 bases: TGTGCCAGCAGCCAAGAAATCCCCAGGGGGAATGGCTACACCTTC.

This chain uses TRBV6-6 with TRBJ1-2; possibly TRBD1 for D (5 bases). V was shortened by 5 bases and J by 2 bases, with 15 bases between the two germline ends. CDR1 and CDR2 from the germline V gene are MNHNY and SVGAGI (reference sequence). The CDR3 consists of 15 residues. CDR3 amino acids: CASSRSTGANYGYTF. The CDR3 bases are TGTGCCAGCAGTCGGTCTACCGGGGCCAACTATGGCTACACCTTC.